This T cell receptor beta chain came from a study of shared clonotypes between healthy human individuals. Study context: Three plates each covered CD4 naive and memory; CD8 naive two, CD8 memory one.

Using immunoSEQ multiplex PCR, the repertoire was profiled, and TCRdb retains in-frame clones only, with some absent. This table holds about 600,000 clones, roughly 97% found once. This CDR3 comprises 15 residues. The germline V gene encodes CDR1 KGHSH and CDR2 LQKENI. With 2 bases clipped from V and 2 bases from J, the junction kept 5 bases outside the gene matches. Naive CD4+ cells were CD45RA-selected; the remaining cells were memory. As to this clone: Its antigen is not known.

Notes on the study in general: Naive subsets generally had larger estimated richness than memory subsets. Although depth was large, rarefaction showed that sequencing of the sorted subsets was incomplete.

The sequenced sample consisted of naive CD4+ T cells sorted from blood. The sample's subset: CD45RA+ positively selected. V usage is TRBV18 and J usage is TRBJ2-7; 8 positions match TRBD2. This TCR was recovered from a woman aged 25 to 39 in good health. Here the CDR3 reads CASSPIAGSTYEQYF. The CDR3 coding sequence is TGTGCCAGCTCACCAATAGCGGGATCAACCTACGAGCAGTACTTC.